Below, 9 T cell receptor beta chains from the same sample are listed, as sequenced in a study of T cell responses to AZD1222 COVID-19 vaccine (dated by TCRdb to the early 2020s). In the paper's terms, the time point label means: baseline before first vaccination. The treatment or condition label on this specimen signifies: meningococcal conjugate vaccine given as trial control. Preparation of the library involved the immunoSEQ multiplex PCR assay. Here the immuneACCESS table is served through TCRdb, limited to in-frame sequences with V and J called. Missing clones are a known gap in these copies; in checked studies unresolved V genes cover under half, and the rest lacks a known reason. The sample contains 200,000 or so clones, over 80% of them found a single time. The top ten clones comprise around 2.9% of the sample. Sample: peripheral blood, taken on day 0 of MenACWY control vaccination. The receptors derive from an adult in good health.

The chain joins TRBV29-1 to TRBJ1-4; D might be TRBD1 (6 bases). Looked up from germline, CDR1 is SQVTM and CDR2 is ANQGSEA. Trimming shortened V by 6 bases and J by 4 bases, and 15 bases separated the two germline ends. The CDR3 spans 14 residues. In DNA, the CDR3 is TGCAGCGTGCAATGGAGGGGGGGTAATGAAAAACTGTTTTTT. Amino acid sequence: CSVQWRGGNEKLFF.

This rearrangement joins TRBV11-1 to TRBJ2-7; D perhaps matches TRBD1 (5 bases). The CDR3 has 12 residues. With 4 bases removed from V and 3 bases from J, the gap between germline ends came to 7 bases. Germline V lookup: CDR1 SGHAT, CDR2 FQDESV (reference sequence). The CDR3 DNA reads TGTGCCAGCAGCTCAGACAGCTACGAGCAGTACTTC. Encoded protein: CASSSDSYEQYF.

The rearrangement links TRBV6-4 to TRBJ1-5; D not certain. V was shortened by 5 bases and J by 4 bases, with 9 bases between the two germline ends. Per germline, CDR1 MRHNA and CDR2 SNTAGT. This CDR3 spans 13 amino acids. This CDR3 is CASSLEENQPQHF. In DNA, the CDR3 is TGTGCCAGCAGTCTGGAGGAGAATCAGCCCCAGCATTTT.

This clone has only a few counts. The chain uses TRBV7-3 and TRBJ2-3; perhaps TRBD1 as D (6 bases). This CDR3 contains 15 residues. V was shortened by 2 bases and J by 2 bases, with 11 bases between the two germline ends. Germline CDR1 is SGHTA and CDR2 is FQGTGA. CDR3 DNA: TGTGCCAGCAGCTTACAGGGGATTATCACAGATACGCAGTATTTT. This sequence encodes CASSLQGIITDTQYF. The full variable domain, with the rest looked up from reference TRBV7-3 and TRBJ2-3, is GAGVSQTPSNKVTEKGKYVELRCDPISGHTALYWYRQSLGQGPEFLIYFQGTGAADDSGLPNDRFFAVRPEGSVSTLKIQRTERGDSAVYLCASSLQGIITDTQYFGPGTRLTVL.

This chain links TRBV27 with TRBJ1-1; D is uncertain. The CDR3 sequence is 15 residues long. Germline CDR1 reads MNHEY; CDR2 reads SMNVEV (reference sequence). Between the trimmed V and J ends, which lost 6 bases and 0 bases, there was a span of 14 bases. The CDR3 DNA is TGTGCCAGCAGAAGATCGGGAATCATGAACACTGAAGCTTTCTTT. Its translation is CASRRSGIMNTEAFF.

The chain couples TRBV24-1 to TRBJ1-5, with 8 bases matching TRBD1. The CDR3 has 15 residues. Germline V CDR1 and CDR2: KGHDR, SFDVKD. V lost 3 bases, J lost 2 bases, and 2 bases stayed unmatched. The CDR3 DNA is TGTGCCACCAGTGATCAGACAGGGGGCAATCAGCCCCAGCATTTT. It codes for CATSDQTGGNQPQHF.

This chain connects TRBV7-8 to TRBJ2-5, with D possibly being TRBD2 (6 bases). This CDR3 region has 15 residues. The V gene's germline CDR1 is SGHVS and CDR2 FQNEAQ. With 1 base removed from V and 5 bases from J, the gap between germline ends came to 14 bases. The CDR3 sequence: CASSLGPGRFETQYF. In nucleotides, the CDR3 is TGTGCCAGCAGCTTAGGTCCAGGGAGGTTCGAGACCCAGTACTTC.

This clone appeared once. This rearrangement joins TRBV27 to TRBJ2-1; no clear D gene. The CDR3 has 14 amino acids. The V gene lost 5 bases and the J gene lost 1 base, with 9 bases spanning the gap. Germline V lookup: CDR1 MNHEY, CDR2 SMNVEV (reference sequence). In DNA, the CDR3 is TGTGCCAGCAGTCCGAACTGGTCCTACAATGAGCAGTTCTTC. Protein product: CASSPNWSYNEQFF.

The chain carries TRBV5-5 and TRBJ1-1; no clear D gene. This CDR3 is 13 amino acids long. Between the trimmed V and J ends, which lost 1 base and 5 bases, there was a span of 9 bases. CDR1 is SGHKS, CDR2 YYEKEE, per germline (reference sequence). CDR3 residues: CASSLFVKTEAFF. In nucleotides, the CDR3 is TGTGCCAGCAGCTTGTTTGTCAAGACTGAAGCTTTCTTT.